The 21 T cell receptor beta chains in this list originate from one sample, sequenced in a study of blood T cell repertoires in COVID-19. The method was immunoSEQ multiplex PCR; TCRdb's version includes in-frame clones alone and lacks a portion of them. The sample holds around 150,000 clones, around 84% seen once. The specimen was peripheral blood. These receptor sequences come from a woman of 80 years or more with acute or convalescent COVID-19.

The chain couples TRBV4-1 to TRBJ2-1, with TRBD2 matching over 9 bases. The V gene's germline CDR1 is MGHRA and CDR2 YSYEKL. The junction had 7 bases not matched to a gene; V was cut back by 2 bases and J by 5 bases. This CDR3 contains 16 residues. This CDR3 reads CASSQIMASGNNEQFF. The DNA for the CDR3 is TGCGCCAGCAGCCAAATTATGGCTAGCGGGAACAATGAGCAGTTCTTC.

Comments on this clone: Other DNA sequences from this sample encode an identical CDR3 as well. The rearrangement links TRBV5-6 to TRBJ2-2, with D perhaps TRBD1 (5 bases). Trimming took 1 base from V and 4 from J, leaving 8 bases between them. The CDR3 length is 14 residues. The germline V gene has CDR1 SGHDT and CDR2 YYEEEE. CDR3 nucleotides: TGTGCCAGCAGCTTGCGGCAGGGCACCGGGGAGCTGTTTTTT. It codes for CASSLRQGTGELFF.

V gene TRBV4-2 combines with J gene TRBJ1-3; 7 positions match TRBD1. V lost 0 bases, J lost 0 bases, and 8 bases stayed unmatched. The CDR3 runs to 18 residues. CDR1 LGHNA and CDR2 YNFKEQ come from the germline V gene. CDR3 in DNA: TGTGCCAGCAGCCAAGAATTAGGGACAGATTACTCTGGAAACACCATATATTTT. This encodes CASSQELGTDYSGNTIYF.

The chain joins TRBV7-9 to TRBJ2-1; 8 bases are a match to TRBD1. This CDR3 has 15 residues. The germline CDR1 and CDR2 sequences are SEHNR and FQNEAQ (reference sequence). The V gene end was trimmed by 5 bases and the J gene end by 5 bases; junction bases not matched to a gene: 8. CDR3 in amino acids: CASSLRDRFHNEQFF. In nucleotides, the CDR3 is TGTGCCAGCAGCCTCCGGGACAGGTTCCACAATGAGCAGTTCTTC.

Only one count was recorded for this clone. The chain recombines TRBV30 with TRBJ1-1, with D hard to call. Germline CDR1 and CDR2: GTSNPN and SVGIG (reference sequence). Trimming shortened V by 4 bases and J by 7 bases, and 16 bases separated the two germline ends. CDR3 length: 13 amino acids. CDR3 in DNA: TGTGCCTGGACCGACTATAGACATCTTGAAGCTTTCTTT. This gives the protein CAWTDYRHLEAFF.

A few counts support this clone. The chain has TRBV6-5 and TRBJ1-2; a possible D gene is TRBD1 (5 bases). Germline V CDR1 and CDR2: MNHEY, SVGAGI. V lost 2 bases and J lost 8, with 9 bases in between. This CDR3 contains 12 residues. DNA of the CDR3: TGTGCCAGCAGTTACGGGAGGGACGGCTACACCTTC. It specifies CASSYGRDGYTF.

The chain has TRBV5-1 and TRBJ2-1, with D perhaps TRBD2 (5 bases). V lost 2 bases, J lost 9 bases, and 9 bases lay in between. Germline V lookup: CDR1 SGHRS, CDR2 YFSETQ. The CDR3 runs to 12 residues. CDR3 loop: CASSFYGVEQFF. As DNA, the CDR3 is TGCGCCAGCAGCTTTTACGGGGTTGAGCAGTTCTTC.

The rearrangement uses TRBV7-2 and TRBJ2-1; TRBD2 agrees at 8 bases. The V gene end was trimmed by 5 bases and the J gene end by 0 bases; junction bases not matched to a gene: 6. The germline CDR1 and CDR2 sequences are SGHTA and FQGNSA. The CDR3 spans 16 residues. In DNA form, the CDR3 reads TGTGCCAGCAGCGCAGGACTAGCTCTCTCCTACAATGAGCAGTTCTTC. This encodes CASSAGLALSYNEQFF.

In DNA form, the CDR3 reads TGTGCCAGCAGTTTCGGGGGGACAGGACCCTACGAGCAGTACTTC. Its translation is CASSFGGTGPYEQYF. This chain joins TRBV7-2 and TRBJ2-7, with D tentatively TRBD1 (8 bases). CDR1 and CDR2 from the germline V gene are SGHTA and FQGNSA. CDR3 length: 15 residues. Deletions cut 6 bases from V and 2 bases from J, with 17 bases between.

Only one count was recorded for this clone. J is TRBJ2-7 and V is TRBV27; TRBD1 aligns across 12 bases. With 6 bases clipped from V and 2 bases from J, the junction kept 5 bases outside the gene matches. The germline V gene has CDR1 MNHEY and CDR2 SMNVEV (reference sequence). CDR3 length: 15 amino acids. CDR3 region: CASRGTGGPTYEQYF. The CDR3 nucleotides read TGTGCCAGCAGGGGGACAGGGGGCCCCACCTACGAGCAGTACTTC.

This chain connects TRBV10-3 to TRBJ2-7; no reliable D call. The V and J ends lost 8 bases and 2 bases respectively, with 10 bases between them. CDR1 ENHRY and CDR2 SYGVKD come from the germline V gene. CDR3 size: 12 residues. As DNA, the CDR3 is TGTGCCATCCGTCGCGGTGCCTACGAGCAGTACTTC. Translation gives CAIRRGAYEQYF.

The genes are TRBV11-2 and TRBJ2-1; TRBD2 agrees at 7 bases. The CDR3 covers 17 residues. CDR1 and CDR2 (germline): SGHAT, FQNNGV. V gave up 5 bases and J gave up 3 bases; unmatched junction bases: 13. The CDR3 nucleotides are TGTGCCAGCAGCCGACGAGGGCCGGGAGGATTCTACAATGAGCAGTTCTTC. This sequence encodes CASSRRGPGGFYNEQFF. Supplemented by reference TRBV11-2 and TRBJ2-1, the full variable domain reads EAGVAQSPRYKIIEKRQSVAFWCNPISGHATLYWYQQILGQGPKLLIQFQNNGVVDDSQLPKDRFSAERLKGVDSTLKIQPAKLEDSAVYLCASSRRGPGGFYNEQFFGPGTRLTVL.

CDR3 coding DNA: TGTGCCAGCAGTTTGCCCCTCGTAGCGGGGACCACCTACGAGCAGTACTTC. It translates to CASSLPLVAGTTYEQYF. The V and J genes are TRBV28 and TRBJ2-7; 8 nucleotides line up with TRBD2. Germline CDR1 MDHEN, CDR2 SYDVKM. J gave up 2 bases and V 3 bases, and 12 bases lay outside the gene matches. This CDR3 has 17 amino acids.

The chain recombines TRBV7-6 with TRBJ2-1, with D perhaps TRBD1 (5 bases). Trimming took 4 bases from V and 0 from J, leaving 16 bases between them. Germline V lookup: CDR1 SGHVS, CDR2 FNYEAQ. The CDR3 runs to 17 residues. This CDR3 is CASSYHPGQTSYNEQFF. The CDR3, as DNA: TGTGCCAGCAGCTACCACCCCGGACAAACCTCCTACAATGAGCAGTTCTTC.

V gene TRBV11-2 combines with J gene TRBJ2-7; D not certain. Germline V gene lookup returns CDR1 SGHAT and CDR2 FQNNGV. There are 12 residues in the CDR3. V lost 5 bases and J lost 2, with 7 bases in between. The CDR3 sequence is CASSPGTYEQYF. The CDR3 DNA follows: TGTGCCAGCAGCCCTGGCACCTACGAGCAGTACTTC.

V gene TRBV4-3 combines with J gene TRBJ2-1; 14 bases line up with TRBD2. Losses at the gene ends were 8 bases for V and 3 bases for J; bases not matched to a gene: 6. Per the germline V gene, CDR1 is LGHNA and CDR2 is YSLEER. The CDR3 covers 16 residues. This chain's CDR3 is CASSGLAGGYYNEQFF. The DNA for the CDR3 is TGCGCCAGCTCCGGACTAGCGGGGGGATACTACAATGAGCAGTTCTTC.

The V call is TRBV28, the J call TRBJ2-4; D is undetermined. CDR1 and CDR2 (germline): MDHEN, SYDVKM. V lost 7 bases and J lost 1, with 14 bases in between. The CDR3 spans 15 residues. The CDR3 region is CASNTLGGAKNIQYF. The CDR3 DNA sequence: TGTGCCAGCAACACCCTAGGTGGGGCCAAAAACATTCAGTACTTC.

The genes are TRBV6-6 and TRBJ1-1; 8 bases are shared with TRBD1. Per the germline V gene, CDR1 is MNHNY and CDR2 is SVGAGI (reference sequence). This CDR3 has 12 amino acids. V lost 6 bases to trimming and J lost 8 bases; unmatched junction nucleotides: 5. In DNA form, the CDR3 reads TGTGCCAGCAGCGAGACAGGGGTAGAAGCTTTCTTT. Protein sequence: CASSETGVEAFF.

This clone occurred a few times. The same CDR3 can be traced to other DNA sequences in this sample. The V gene is TRBV5-1, the J gene TRBJ2-3, with TRBD2 matching 9 bases. CDR1 is SGHRS, CDR2 YFSETQ, per germline. V was pared by 0 bases and J by 3 bases, with 5 bases of the junction left unmatched. This CDR3 contains 16 residues. This chain's CDR3 is CASSLGLAAKTDTQYF. In DNA form, the CDR3 reads TGCGCCAGCAGCTTGGGACTAGCGGCTAAGACAGATACGCAGTATTTT.

The chain carries TRBV4-2 and TRBJ2-7; TRBD1 matches at 7 bases. The ends lost 3 bases at V and 9 bases at J; junction bases unmatched: 8. Germline V gene lookup returns CDR1 LGHNA and CDR2 YNFKEQ. The CDR3 spans 13 residues. As DNA, the CDR3 is TGTGCCAGCAGCCAGGATCAACCAGGGGGGCAGTACTTC. Encoded protein: CASSQDQPGGQYF.

This clone was counted only a few times. The genes are TRBV7-6 and TRBJ2-5; D is possibly TRBD2 (5 bases). Trimming shortened V by 5 bases and J by 1 base, and 14 bases separated the two germline ends. From germline, CDR1 is SGHVS and CDR2 FNYEAQ. The CDR3 runs 15 residues. CDR3 residues: CASSPGRVVQETQYF. The CDR3 DNA reads as TGTGCCAGCAGCCCTGGGAGAGTAGTCCAAGAGACCCAGTACTTC.